This T cell receptor (beta chain) appears in the sequencing data of a study of T cell responses to AZD1222 COVID-19 vaccine. Study observations and caveats: Donors were chiefly white British, with a greater number of females, and clonal diversity was perhaps underestimated.

Looked up from germline, CDR1 is LGHNA and CDR2 is YNFKEQ. The CDR3 runs 13 residues. V was shortened by 4 bases and J by 6 bases, with 11 bases between the two germline ends. Clones were read by immunoSEQ multiplex PCR, and TCRdb kept only the in-frame ones, dropping some. The sample yields 150,000 to 200,000 clones, roughly 90% seen once. A remark on this clone: Its antigen is still unknown.

The receptor's source is an adult in good health. The genes are TRBV4-2 and TRBJ2-3; the D is unclear. Sequences were derived from peripheral blood, sampled on day 0 of AZD1222 vaccination. The CDR3 region is CASSPGFRDTQYF. The CDR3 nucleotides are TGTGCCAGCAGCCCCGGATTCAGGGATACGCAGTATTTT.